This T cell receptor beta chain was obtained from a study of neoadjuvant anti-PD-1 for oral cavity cancer. Of note for this clone: What it recognizes is unknown.

Analysis of PBMCs was direct, with no culture step. The germline CDR1 and CDR2 sequences are WNHNN and SYGVQD (reference sequence). Germline trimming cut 5 bases from V and 1 base from J; bases unmatched to any gene: 2. The CDR3 has 14 amino acids. Study results and caveats: Higher pretreatment blood Treg/Th17 ratios correlated with higher pretreatment blood and lower post-treatment tumor TCRbeta clonality. TCR analyses covered only a few patients per response group.

PBMC libraries mostly used roughly 480 ng of input genomic DNA, with six replicates per sample. Here immunoSEQ multiplex PCR was the method, and the copy in TCRdb shows in-frame clones only, minus some. The sample yields 55,000 to 75,000 clones, under 85% seen once. The source was PBMCs, collected before nivolumab (anti-PD-1) treatment. The chain has TRBV10-1 and TRBJ2-1; 7 bases line up with TRBD1. The clonotype was recovered from a person between 35 and 79 years old with oral cavity squamous cell carcinoma. As DNA, the CDR3 is TGCGCCAGCAGTCGACAGGGATCCTACAATGAGCAGTTCTTC. Its protein product is CASSRQGSYNEQFF.